Shown below are 26 T cell receptor beta chains from a single sample sequenced in a study of CD8+ T cells in alopecia areata. After isolation, RNA underwent reverse transcription to generate cDNA as the sequencing template. Profiled with immunoSEQ multiplex PCR; TCRdb holds only in-frame clones, not every one. The sample comprises almost 250,000 clones, approximately 61% of which are singletons, and around 1.2% rests with the top ten. The sequencing used CD4+ T cells sorted from blood, collected at week 0. Source of these receptors: a human donor with alopecia areata.

Written as DNA, the CDR3 is TGCAGCGTTGCCAGGGTCCGGGTGCATTTT. It encodes CSVARVRVHF. The chain uses TRBV29-1 and TRBJ1-5; a weak D match, TRBD1 (5 bases). This CDR3 is built from 10 residues. Trimming pared 4 bases from V and 15 bases from J, leaving 13 bases between. The germline gives CDR1 SQVTM, CDR2 ANQGSEA.

The chain links TRBV7-6 to TRBJ2-3; the D is unclear. Germline assignment: CDR1 SGHVS and CDR2 FNYEAQ. V was cut by 5 bases and J by 6 bases, with 15 bases left in between. CDR3 length: 14 amino acids. The CDR3 spells CASSLRLGADTQYF. CDR3 in DNA: TGTGCCAGCAGCCTCCGGTTGGGCGCCGATACGCAGTATTTT.

The J gene is TRBJ2-5, the V gene TRBV6-6, with 9 bases identical to TRBD1. Germline CDR1 reads MNHNY; CDR2 reads SVGAGI (reference sequence). CDR3 length equals 15 residues. V was clipped by 4 bases and J by 5 bases; unmatched bases: 8. The CDR3 coding sequence is TGTGCCAGCAGTTCTATAGACAGGGGGGGCGAGACCCAGTACTTC. As protein: CASSSIDRGGETQYF.

This clone was counted a single time. Within the sample, other DNA sequences also encode this same CDR3. This chain joins TRBV29-1 and TRBJ1-2; a weak D match, TRBD1 (6 bases). In germline, CDR1 is SQVTM, CDR2 ANQGSEA. The CDR3 runs to 11 residues. The V gene lost 4 bases and the J gene lost 3 bases, with 6 bases spanning the gap. The DNA of the CDR3 is TGCAGCGTTGGGACAGACTATGGCTACACCTTC. As protein: CSVGTDYGYTF.

The chain joins TRBV30 to TRBJ1-2; no firm D call. CDR1 GTSNPN and CDR2 SVGIG come from the germline V gene (reference sequence). This CDR3 has 13 residues. Trimming took 0 bases from V and 8 from J, leaving 13 bases between them. CDR3 amino acids: CAWSVLGVGGYTF. CDR3 sequence (DNA): TGTGCCTGGAGTGTACTCGGAGTCGGGGGCTACACCTTC.

The chain carries TRBV5-1 and TRBJ2-3; the D call may be TRBD1 or TRBD2 (5 bases each). CDR3 length: 12 amino acids. The germline V and J ends were trimmed by 3 bases and 8 bases, with 10 bases remaining between them. CDR1 SGHRS and CDR2 YFSETQ come from the germline V gene. CDR3 loop: CASSYTGTTQYF. CDR3 sequence (DNA): TGCGCCAGCAGCTATACCGGGACTACGCAGTATTTT.

This chain uses TRBV29-1 with TRBJ2-7, with D possibly matching TRBD1 (6 bases). V was pared by 4 bases and J by 4 bases, with 8 bases between. The CDR3 is 11 amino acids. Germline V lookup: CDR1 SQVTM, CDR2 ANQGSEA. The CDR3 protein is CSVGDMYEQYF. As DNA, the CDR3 is TGCAGCGTTGGGGACATGTACGAGCAGTACTTC.

The V call is TRBV18, the J call TRBJ2-7; D possibly corresponds to TRBD2 (5 bases). The CDR3 loop spans 14 amino acids. Germline CDR1 KGHSH, CDR2 LQKENI. Trimming took off 8 bases at V and 3 bases at J, with 17 bases between the two ends. CDR3 DNA sequence: TGTGCCAGCACCTTCGGCGGGTCAAACTACGAGCAGTACTTC. It codes for CASTFGGSNYEQYF.

The chain carries TRBV4-2 and TRBJ2-7, with 10 bases that match TRBD1. Germline loops: CDR1 LGHNA, CDR2 YNFKEQ. V shed 0 bases, J shed 6 bases, and the junction held 5 bases outside the gene matches. CDR3 length: 15 residues. Here the CDR3 DNA reads TGTGCCAGCAGCCAAGATAGAGGGACAGGGGTCGAGCAGTACTTC. It yields the protein CASSQDRGTGVEQYF.

The chain recombines TRBV29-1 with TRBJ1-5; no definite D call. Trimming left V 1 base short and J 11 bases short, with 15 bases between. The length of the CDR3 is 13 residues. Germline CDR1 SQVTM, CDR2 ANQGSEA. CDR3 nucleotide sequence: TGCAGCGTTGAAGTACGCGGGCACTCGTCCCAGCATTTT. Encoded protein: CSVEVRGHSSQHF.

A single count supports this clone. The chain couples TRBV7-8 to TRBJ2-5; 9 bases align to TRBD2. The CDR3 totals 17 residues. The V and J ends lost 5 bases and 0 bases, in that order; junction bases with no gene match: 10. CDR1 is SGHVS, CDR2 FQNEAQ, per germline. The CDR3 sequence is CASSRLKRGGDQETQYF. CDR3 DNA sequence: TGTGCCAGCAGCCGCTTGAAGCGCGGGGGGGACCAAGAGACCCAGTACTTC.

The chain uses TRBV15 and TRBJ2-7, with D possibly TRBD1 on 6 matching bases. This CDR3 region has 15 residues. Per the germline V gene, CDR1 is LNHNV and CDR2 is YYDKDF (reference sequence). Trimming took off 6 bases at V and 3 bases at J, with 18 bases between the two ends. For the CDR3, the DNA is TGTGCCACCAGTATAGGCAAGGACAGAAGCTACGAGCAGTACTTC. Protein sequence: CATSIGKDRSYEQYF.

The rearrangement uses TRBV25-1 and TRBJ2-7; D is uncertain. V lost 1 base to trimming and J lost 0 bases, with 7 bases between them. This CDR3 comprises 14 residues. In germline, CDR1 is MGHDK, CDR2 SYGVNS. The CDR3, as DNA: TGTGCCAGCAGTGAATGGGCTGGCTCCTACGAGCAGTACTTC. Its protein is CASSEWAGSYEQYF.

The chain uses TRBV9 and TRBJ1-6; D unclear. Trimming left V 0 bases short and J 14 bases short, with 15 bases between. Germline CDR1 SGDLS, CDR2 YYNGEE. This CDR3 contains 14 residues. CDR3 amino acids: CASSVVGEQGTLHF. CDR3 bases: TGTGCCAGCAGCGTAGTTGGAGAGCAAGGGACCCTCCACTTT.

The chain employs TRBV6-6 and TRBJ2-2, with TRBD1 matching over 7 bases. The CDR3 is 15 amino acids. J lost 5 bases, V lost 6 bases, and 9 bases had no gene match. Germline V gene data show CDR1 as MNHNY and CDR2 as SVGAGI (reference sequence). CDR3 sequence: CASSRQGSVTGELFF. The CDR3 DNA reads TGTGCCAGCAGCCGACAGGGATCAGTGACCGGGGAGCTGTTTTTT.

The chain links TRBV5-6 to TRBJ2-1; the D gene is possibly TRBD1 (6 bases). The CDR3 runs 15 residues. Germline CDR1 is SGHDT and CDR2 is YYEEEE. Trimming stripped 2 bases from V and 4 bases from J, with 13 bases between. The CDR3 sequence: CASSFLRQAYNEQFF. CDR3 sequence (DNA): TGTGCCAGCAGCTTCTTGCGACAGGCGTACAATGAGCAGTTCTTC.

CDR3 protein: CASSPEGQPQHF. CDR3 bases: TGTGCCAGCTCACCGGAGGGACAGCCCCAGCATTTT. The chain links TRBV18 to TRBJ1-5; no clear D gene. The CDR3 is 12 residues long. Trimming stripped 3 bases from V and 7 bases from J, with 7 bases between. The germline gives CDR1 KGHSH, CDR2 LQKENI.

V is TRBV29-1 and J is TRBJ2-3; D not resolved. The CDR3 consists of 13 residues. Trimming stripped 0 bases from V and 4 bases from J, with 8 bases between. Germline values: CDR1 SQVTM, CDR2 ANQGSEA. This chain's CDR3 is CSVEEGYADTQYF. CDR3 bases: TGCAGCGTTGAAGAAGGGTACGCAGATACGCAGTATTTT.

The chain joins TRBV18 to TRBJ2-5, with D unclear. The length of the CDR3 is 14 residues. The germline gives CDR1 KGHSH, CDR2 LQKENI. V was clipped by 2 bases and J by 2 bases, with 9 bases between them. The CDR3 reads CASSPKARQETQYF. CDR3 DNA: TGTGCCAGCTCACCAAAGGCACGACAAGAGACCCAGTACTTC.

The V gene is TRBV29-1, the J gene TRBJ2-7, with D maybe TRBD2 (5 bases). The V gene lost 1 base and the J gene lost 6 bases, with 16 bases spanning the gap. Germline values: CDR1 SQVTM, CDR2 ANQGSEA. This CDR3 has 14 residues. The CDR3 DNA reads TGCAGCGTTGAAGCTACGGGGAGAGGCGTCGAGCAGTACTTC. Translation: CSVEATGRGVEQYF.

The chain uses TRBV4-1 and TRBJ2-5; 12 bases are a match to TRBD2. The CDR3 is 16 amino acids. V trimming: 0 bases; J trimming: 11 bases; junction bases outside the gene matches: 10. Germline lookup yields CDR1 MGHRA and CDR2 YSYEKL. The DNA of the CDR3 is TGCGCCAGCAGCCAAGATGCACTAGCGGGGGGTTGGGAGCAGTACTTC. Amino acid sequence: CASSQDALAGGWEQYF.

The CDR3: CAISDLDRGHYEQYF. The CDR3 DNA reads as TGTGCCATCAGTGATTTGGATCGGGGGCACTACGAGCAGTACTTC. This chain uses TRBV10-3 with TRBJ2-7; D is possibly TRBD1 or TRBD2 (6 bases each). Germline V gene lookup returns CDR1 ENHRY and CDR2 SYGVKD. Trimming removed 3 bases at V and 3 bases at J, with 15 bases between. The length of the CDR3 is 15 residues.

This clone was seen more than once but under ten times. V gene TRBV5-1 combines with J gene TRBJ1-1, with TRBD1 as a possible D gene (6 bases). The CDR3 contains 14 residues. Germline V gene lookup returns CDR1 SGHRS and CDR2 YFSETQ. V lost 4 bases to trimming and J lost 11 bases, with 21 bases between them. CDR3 nucleotide sequence: TGCGCCAGCAGCCCCATGGACCAAACAGGGCGGGCTTTCTTT. Protein product: CASSPMDQTGRAFF. The full variable domain, completed using reference TRBV5-1 and TRBJ1-1, is KAGVTQTPRYLIKTRGQQVTLSCSPISGHRSVSWYQQTPGQGLQFLFEYFSETQRNKGNFPGRFSGRQFSNSRSEMNVSTLELGDSALYLCASSPMDQTGRAFFGQGTRLTVV.

The V and J genes are TRBV5-1 and TRBJ1-5; 9 nucleotides agree with TRBD1. CDR1 and CDR2 (germline): SGHRS, YFSETQ. The V segment lost 4 bases and the J segment 7 bases; nucleotides outside the gene matches: 9. The CDR3 spans 15 residues. For the CDR3, the DNA is TGCGCCAGCAGCCTTACAGGGGGCAAGTTCCAGCCCCAGCATTTT. Translating it yields CASSLTGGKFQPQHF.

The V gene is TRBV27, the J gene TRBJ2-1; 11 bases agree with TRBD2. V gave up 3 bases and J gave up 8 bases; unmatched junction bases: 12. CDR3 length: 17 amino acids. From germline, CDR1 is MNHEY and CDR2 SMNVEV (reference sequence). The CDR3 here is CASSLRASGGRGHEQFF. The CDR3 region has the DNA TGTGCCAGCAGTTTGAGGGCTAGCGGGGGGCGGGGGCATGAGCAGTTCTTC.

This clone has more than one count but fewer than ten. The chain links TRBV2 to TRBJ2-2; 8 nucleotides align to TRBD2. Trimming cost V 8 bases and J 1 base; bases outside gene matches: 3. The length of the CDR3 is 14 residues. In germline, CDR1 is SNHLY, CDR2 FYNNEI. The CDR3 DNA sequence: TGTGCCAGCGGGGGACTAGGGAACACCGGGGAGCTGTTTTTT. The encoded protein is CASGGLGNTGELFF.